Shown below are 23 T cell receptor beta chains from a single sample sequenced in a study of T cell repertoires in aging, cancer and after chemotherapy. TCR beta rearrangements were amplified from peripheral blood genomic DNA. A mixed TRB-A/B primer pool amplified rearranged TRB by multiplex touch-down PCR. TCRdb analysed the multiplex PCR reads with MiXCR anew, one entry per CDR3 protein. The table includes 2,600 or so distinct CDR3 sequences, roughly 45% detected once. Sequenced sample: blood. The receptors come from a human donor with a blood cancer.

The V and J genes are TRBV10-3 and TRBJ1-2; 10 bases agree with TRBD1. The germline CDR1 and CDR2 sequences are ENHRY and SYGVKD. This CDR3 spans 14 amino acids. Trimming took 2 bases from V and 4 from J; bases not matched to a gene: 1. DNA of the CDR3: TGTGCCATCAGTGAGGGGACAGGGGTCTATGGCTACACCTTC. Amino acid sequence: CAISEGTGVYGYTF.

V and J are TRBV5-4 and TRBJ2-1; the D call may be TRBD1 or TRBD2 (5 bases each). The CDR3 totals 15 residues. Trimming took 4 bases from V and 10 from J, leaving 21 bases between them. CDR1 and CDR2 from the germline V gene are SGHNT and YYREEE (reference sequence). The CDR3 nucleotides read TGTGCCAGCAGCAAGGGACGGTTACTTCAATGGGAGCAGTTCTTC. Translating it yields CASSKGRLLQWEQFF.

The gene calls are TRBV12-3 or TRBV12-4 and TRBJ2-5, with D maybe TRBD1 (5 bases). V dropped 6 bases and J dropped 4 bases, with 15 bases sitting between them. This CDR3 comprises 14 residues. As DNA, the CDR3 is TGTGCCAGCAGCCCCTCCAGGGTTGGAGAGACCCAGTACTTC. Protein product: CASSPSRVGETQYF.

The rearrangement uses TRBV24-1 and TRBJ2-6; D remains unclear. Trimming cost V 3 bases and J 2 bases, with 7 bases left between them. Germline assignment: CDR1 KGHDR and CDR2 SFDVKD. CDR3 length equals 15 residues. CDR3 coding DNA: TGTGCCACCAGTGATCGTAAAGCTGGGGCCAACGTCCTGACTTTC. Its translation is CATSDRKAGANVLTF.

CDR3 region: CASSPSGSYGYTF. The CDR3 DNA reads TGTGCCAGCTCACCAAGCGGCAGTTATGGCTACACCTTC. This rearrangement joins TRBV6-5 to TRBJ1-2; D uncertain. Deletions cut 8 bases from V and 5 bases from J, with 15 bases between. The CDR3 totals 13 residues. Germline CDR1 and CDR2: MNHEY and SVGAGI.

This clonotype is classed as large (0.1 to 1%). The rearrangement links TRBV6-5 to TRBJ2-3; D is possibly TRBD1 (5 bases). Trimming pared 8 bases from V and 8 bases from J, leaving 11 bases between. CDR1 is MNHEY, CDR2 SVGAGI, per germline. The CDR3 sequence is 11 residues long. Here the CDR3 reads CASGQGGTQYF. The CDR3, as DNA: TGTGCCAGCGGCCAGGGTGGTACGCAGTATTTT.

The chain is built from TRBV5-7 and TRBJ2-2; possibly TRBD1 for D (6 bases). TRBV5-7 is noted as an ORF with a role that remains uncertain. Trimming removed 4 bases at V and 0 bases at J, with 10 bases between. The CDR3 is 15 residues long. DNA of the CDR3: TGTGCCAGCAGCACCGGGACACCGAACACCGGGGAGCTGTTTTTT. It yields the protein CASSTGTPNTGELFF.

This clonotype was picked up one time. The chain has TRBV7-2 and TRBJ2-1; no reliable D call. This CDR3 is built from 15 residues. V was clipped by 0 bases and J by 5 bases, with 11 bases between them. The germline V gene has CDR1 SGHTA and CDR2 FQGNSA. The CDR3 protein is CASSLAPSNHNEQFF. CDR3 DNA sequence: TGTGCCAGCAGCTTAGCCCCTTCTAACCACAATGAGCAGTTCTTC.

This chain joins TRBV5-6 and TRBJ2-7; 8 nucleotides match TRBD1. V dropped 0 bases and J dropped 5; count of bases not matched to a gene: 7. This CDR3 has 15 amino acids. Germline assignment: CDR1 SGHDT and CDR2 YYEEEE. This CDR3 is CASSLVQGATDEQYF. In DNA, the CDR3 is TGTGCCAGCAGCTTGGTCCAGGGGGCTACGGACGAGCAGTACTTC.

A remark on this clonotype: A much larger clone is a single base away; this may be a read error. V gene TRBV6-5 combines with J gene TRBJ2-1; possibly TRBD1 for D (6 bases). The germline V gene has CDR1 MNHEY and CDR2 SVGAGI. The CDR3 contains 13 residues. V dropped 0 bases and J dropped 8 bases, with 8 bases sitting between them. The CDR3 bases are TGTGCCAGCAGTTACTCGAAGGGGGATGAGCAGTTCTTC. This codes for CASSYSKGDEQFF.

This clonotype occurred once. This may come from a read error, since a much larger clone is one base off. The rearrangement links TRBV29-1 to TRBJ1-2, with TRBD1 matching 8 bases. CDR1 is SQVTM, CDR2 ANQGSEA, per germline. This CDR3 contains 13 residues. The CDR3 reads CRGSQGGIDGYTF. The DNA for the CDR3 is TGCAGAGGATCACAGGGGGGGATTGATGGCTACACCTTC.

A single count supports this clonotype. The chain links TRBV20-1 to TRBJ1-2, with D possibly matching TRBD1 (6 bases). The CDR3 length is 13 residues. V was pared by 6 bases and J by 4 bases, with 15 bases between. Germline V CDR1 and CDR2: DFQATT, SNEGSKA (reference sequence). The CDR3 nucleotides are TGCAGTGCCCCAGGACAGCCTTTCTATGGCTACACCTTC. Translation gives CSAPGQPFYGYTF.

The rearrangement links TRBV15 to TRBJ2-1; 10 nucleotides match TRBD1. Trimming at V came to 5 bases and at J to 7 bases, leaving 5 bases not matched to a gene. The CDR3 has 14 residues. Germline values: CDR1 LNHNV, CDR2 YYDKDF (reference sequence). The CDR3 loop is CATSHRDRGNEQFF. In nucleotides, the CDR3 is TGTGCCACCAGCCACCGGGACAGGGGTAATGAGCAGTTCTTC. The complete variable domain, with remaining parts taken from reference TRBV15 and TRBJ2-1, reads DAMVIQNPRYQVTQFGKPVTLSCSQTLNHNVMYWYQQKSSQAPKLLFHYYDKDFNNEADTPDNFQSRRPNTSFCFLDIRSPGLGDTAMYLCATSHRDRGNEQFFGPGTRLTVL.

This sequence joins TRBV28 and TRBJ1-1, with D hard to call. CDR1 and CDR2 from the germline V gene are MDHEN and SYDVKM. The CDR3 has 11 residues. Deletions cut 7 bases from V and 2 bases from J, with 5 bases between. This CDR3 reads CASIVNTEAFF. The CDR3 DNA reads as TGTGCCAGCATCGTAAACACTGAAGCTTTCTTT.

Only a few counts were recorded for this clonotype. The chain joins TRBV6-5 to TRBJ2-3, with no clear D. With 2 bases removed from V and 2 bases from J, the gap between germline ends came to 8 bases. The CDR3 length is 14 residues. CDR1 and CDR2 from the germline V gene are MNHEY and SVGAGI. CDR3 DNA sequence: TGTGCCAGCAGTTACCTCTCAGACACAGATACGCAGTATTTT. Its protein is CASSYLSDTDTQYF.

This clonotype showed up just a few times. The chain employs TRBV5-6 and TRBJ2-2; D tentatively fits TRBD1 or TRBD2 (5 bases each). Per germline, CDR1 SGHDT and CDR2 YYEEEE. V lost 3 bases, J lost 7 bases, and 7 bases lay in between. This CDR3 region has 12 residues. The CDR3 region is CASSSGGGELFF. The CDR3, as DNA: TGTGCCAGCAGCTCTGGGGGCGGGGAGCTGTTTTTT. The whole variable domain, filled in from reference TRBV5-6 and TRBJ2-2, reads DAGVTQSPTHLIKTRGQQVTLRCSPKSGHDTVSWYQQALGQGPQFIFQYYEEEERQRGNFPDRFSGHQFPNYSSELNVNALLLGDSALYLCASSSGGGELFFGEGSRLTVL.

This clonotype is classed as large. The V gene is TRBV29-1, the J gene TRBJ2-7; weak D call: TRBD1 (6 bases). This CDR3 has 11 amino acids. Trimming removed 4 bases from V and 2 bases from J, with 6 bases in between. Germline V gives CDR1 SQVTM, CDR2 ANQGSEA. This chain's CDR3 is CSVGQAYEQYF. Written as DNA, the CDR3 is TGCAGCGTTGGACAGGCCTACGAGCAGTACTTC.

This clonotype turned up a few times. The chain employs TRBV5-6 and TRBJ2-7; 10 nucleotides align to TRBD2. J was trimmed by 8 bases and V by 4 bases; bases with no gene match: 9. CDR3 length equals 14 residues. The germline V gene has CDR1 SGHDT and CDR2 YYEEEE. The CDR3 DNA reads TGTGCCAGCAGCACTGGACTAGCGGCTTCCAAGCAGTACTTC. Translating it yields CASSTGLAASKQYF.

This chain links TRBV12-3 or TRBV12-4 with TRBJ2-5; D is undetermined. This CDR3 contains 12 residues. V lost 2 bases and J 4 bases, leaving 5 bases between the germline ends. CDR3 nucleotide sequence: TGTGCCAGCAGTTTATTTGGAGAGACCCAGTACTTC. Its protein is CASSLFGETQYF.

The chain is built from TRBV27 and TRBJ2-7; D not certain. Trimming stripped 3 bases from V and 0 bases from J, with 9 bases between. The CDR3 is 14 residues long. Germline V lookup: CDR1 MNHEY, CDR2 SMNVEV (reference sequence). CDR3 in amino acids: CASSLSIPSYEQYF. CDR3 nucleotide sequence: TGTGCCAGCAGTTTGAGTATCCCCTCCTACGAGCAGTACTTC.

Comments on this clonotype: A clone one base away is much larger, so this may be a read error. This chain joins TRBV6-5 and TRBJ2-3; the D gene is possibly TRBD1 (6 bases). The J call is in doubt because the DNA end fits TRBJ2-5 better. This CDR3 has 15 residues. The germline V gene encodes CDR1 MNHEY and CDR2 SVGAGI. The CDR3, as DNA: TGTGCCAGCTCGTCCGGGACATACCCCATGGAGACCCAGTACTTC. Its protein is CASSSGTYPMETQYF.

The chain recombines TRBV20-1 with TRBJ2-4; no definite D call. V gave up 1 base and J gave up 3 bases, with 13 bases separating them. Germline CDR1 and CDR2: DFQATT and SNEGSKA (reference sequence). This CDR3 has 15 residues. This chain's CDR3 is CSARGPFVVKNIQYF. The CDR3 DNA is TGCAGTGCTAGAGGACCCTTTGTCGTCAAAAACATTCAGTACTTC.

The V call is TRBV7-2, the J call TRBJ2-3; 10 nucleotides align to TRBD2. Losses at the gene ends were 6 bases for V and 0 bases for J; bases not matched to a gene: 15. This CDR3 has 19 amino acids. CDR1 is SGHTA, CDR2 FQGNSA, per germline. CDR3 DNA sequence: TGTGCCAGCAGTCTGGATAGCGGGAGGCCGAGAGTCAGCACAGATACGCAGTATTTT. It codes for CASSLDSGRPRVSTDTQYF.